This paragraph covers one T cell receptor beta chain sequence. This receptor's antigen is unknown. Nothing much larger sits one base from this clone, and base qualities are not available. Using the deep immunoSEQ assay, multiplex PCR amplified TCR CDR3 regions from genomic DNA. For each cell subset, the extracted genomic DNA was distributed evenly across all wells of several immunoSEQ 96-well plates, and each plate served as one replicate. Each replicate PCR for sorted subsets received around 200 ng genomic DNA, equal to some 32,000 T cell genomes. Purified libraries were measured with a Qubit 3.0 fluorometer, size-checked on a Bioanalyzer 2100, and measured again with the KAPA Library Quantification kit. Each immunoSEQ 96-well plate was sequenced on its own single-read 150-cycle Illumina NextSeq 550 flow cell. The original methods were these. The immunoSEQ output contained only junctional sequences without quality scores, so filtering could not match that applied to full-length reads. Sequences were annotated with PyIR, a Python wrapper for IgBLAST v1.9, using IMGT germline references to assign V/J genes and CDR3. Reads with weak V/J assignments (E-value above 1e-6), missing CDR3, stop codons, out-of-frame junctions, or ambiguous translated residues were removed. V3J clonotypes were defined as sequences sharing the same inferred V gene, J gene, and CDR3 amino acid sequence. Percentage overlap between repertoires was computed as shared unique clonotypes divided by the size of the smaller repertoire. Three approaches were used to assess repertoire richness: RTK rarefaction, the Chao1 estimator, and Recon v2.1 estimates of unobserved clonotypes. Generation probabilities for all TCRbeta clonotypes obtained by the gDNA method from a handful of donors were computed using OLGA. TCRdb took this table from immuneACCESS and kept in-frame rearrangements with V and J called. Such tables lack part of the clones; where checked against another copy, unresolved V genes explain under half of the gap, and the rest is unexplained. That table furnishes V, J and clone size, whereas the DNA furnished D and trimming. This sample lists more than 1.2 million clones; 98% to 99% were detected once. Of the sample, 0.36% falls within the top ten clones.

This sample is part of a study of shared clonotypes between healthy human individuals (dated by TCRdb to about 2020). About the full investigation: A few men and a couple of women, aged 18 to 49 years, made up the cohort. For each donor, CD4 naive and CD4 memory were each given three plates, CD8 naive was given two plates, and CD8 memory was given one plate. The study deeply sequenced blood TCR repertoires of several healthy adults to estimate repertoire size and the extent of clonotype sharing between individuals. Different laboratories and diverse techniques were used to prepare libraries and sequence TCR repertoires, to increase sequencing depth and limit assay-specific biases. Per donor, leukapheresis produced somewhere between about 0.8 and 9 billion PBMCs. Overall results and qualifications from the work: Roughly 5.2% of naive CD4, 3% to 3.5% of naive CD8, around 2.3% of memory CD4, and around 0.42% of memory CD8 clonotypes were shared across a few donors. Sampling was restricted to blood, and TCR repertoires in tissue are likely to differ from TCR repertoires in blood. Compared with non-shared clonotypes, the clonotypes found in all four sorted-subset donors had higher generation probabilities. Because the study included only a small number of donors, the genetic and exposure-history diversity represented was limited. Based on pairwise subsampling, the degree of clonotype sharing among donors was expected to be affected by sequencing depth. Larger estimated clonotype richness was generally found for naive subsets than for memory subsets. Incomplete sequencing was indicated by rarefaction of sorted-subset datasets, despite the large sequencing depth.

Compared with germline, V lacks 7 bases and J lacks 2 bases; bases without a gene match: 11. Its CDR3 holds 16 amino acids, cysteine through phenylalanine. Here the CDR3 DNA is all that survives: 48 bases in frame from base 1. From the germline V gene, CDR1 is MDHEN and CDR2 is SYDVKM. Healthy HIV-negative adults with no recently reported acute infections or vaccinations were included as donors. All donors were Caucasian adults living in Nashville, Tennessee, USA. CD4+ T cells were enriched by magnetic negative selection, after which naive cells were positively selected on CD45RA and the negative fraction was taken as the memory subset. Blood was obtained by leukapheresis, after which PBMCs were separated by Ficoll-Histopaque density gradient centrifugation and cryopreserved in liquid nitrogen vapor phase. Analytical flow cytometry was used to check the purity and quantity of every magnetically sorted T cell population. Each sorted fraction had its genomic DNA isolated and then quantified by UV absorbance on a Nanodrop 2000c.

The receptor was isolated from a man aged 25 to 40 in good health. The V and J segments used are TRBV28 and TRBJ2-7; TRBD1 matches 10 bases in the middle. Sequenced sample: naive CD4+ T cells sorted from blood. According to the study, the label for this sample's cell subset or site signals: CD45RA+ positively selected. This receptor carries the CDR3 CASTPGQGITAYEQYF. The bases are TGTGCCAGCACCCCGGGACAGGGGATCACTGCCTACGAGCAGTACTTC. With the portions outside the CDR3 filled from the reference TRBV28 and TRBJ2-7 genes, the complete variable region becomes DVKVTQSSRYLVKRTGEKVFLECVQDMDHENMFWYRQDPGLGLRLIYFSYDVKMKEKGDIPEGYSVSREKKERFSLILESASTNQTSMYLCASTPGQGITAYEQYFGPGTRLTVT.